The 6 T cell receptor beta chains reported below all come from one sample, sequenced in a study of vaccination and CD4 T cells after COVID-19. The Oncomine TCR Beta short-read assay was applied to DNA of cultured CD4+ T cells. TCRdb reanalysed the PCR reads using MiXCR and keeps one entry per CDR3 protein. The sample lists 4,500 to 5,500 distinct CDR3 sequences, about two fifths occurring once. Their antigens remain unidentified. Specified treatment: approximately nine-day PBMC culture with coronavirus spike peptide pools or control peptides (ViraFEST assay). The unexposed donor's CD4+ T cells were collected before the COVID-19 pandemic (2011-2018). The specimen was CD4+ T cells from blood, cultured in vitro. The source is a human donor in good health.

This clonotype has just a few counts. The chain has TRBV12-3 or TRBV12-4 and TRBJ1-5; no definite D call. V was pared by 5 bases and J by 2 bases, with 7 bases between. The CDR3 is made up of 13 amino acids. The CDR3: CASSADGNQPQHF. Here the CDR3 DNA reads TGTGCCAGCAGTGCGGATGGCAATCAGCCCCAGCATTTT.

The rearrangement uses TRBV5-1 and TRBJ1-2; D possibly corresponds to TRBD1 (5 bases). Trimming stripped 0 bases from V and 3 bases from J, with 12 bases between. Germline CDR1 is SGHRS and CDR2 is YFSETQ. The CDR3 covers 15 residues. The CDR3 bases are TGCGCCAGCAGCTTGGGGGACGGCCCTTACTATGGCTACACCTTC. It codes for CASSLGDGPYYGYTF.

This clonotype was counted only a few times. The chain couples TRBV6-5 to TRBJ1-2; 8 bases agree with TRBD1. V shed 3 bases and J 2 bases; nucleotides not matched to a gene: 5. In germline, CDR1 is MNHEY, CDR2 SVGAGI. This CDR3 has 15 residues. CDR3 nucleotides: TGTGCCAGCAGTTATAACAGGGGGATAAACTATGGCTACACCTTC. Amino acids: CASSYNRGINYGYTF.

CDR3 loop: CASSFEGSHEQYF. The CDR3 region has the DNA TGTGCCAGCAGCTTTGAGGGTAGCCACGAGCAGTACTTC. The rearrangement links TRBV7-3 to TRBJ2-7, with D possibly TRBD2 on 5 matching bases. CDR3 length: 13 amino acids. Germline-derived CDR1 and CDR2 are SGHTA and FQGTGA. The ends were cut back, 3 bases at V and 5 bases at J, with 11 bases in the middle.

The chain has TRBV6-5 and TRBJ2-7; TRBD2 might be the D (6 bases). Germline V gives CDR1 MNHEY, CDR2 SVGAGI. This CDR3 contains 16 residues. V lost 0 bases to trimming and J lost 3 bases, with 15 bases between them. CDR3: CASSYSGGNSNYEQYF. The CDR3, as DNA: TGTGCCAGCAGTTACTCCGGCGGGAACTCAAACTACGAGCAGTACTTC.

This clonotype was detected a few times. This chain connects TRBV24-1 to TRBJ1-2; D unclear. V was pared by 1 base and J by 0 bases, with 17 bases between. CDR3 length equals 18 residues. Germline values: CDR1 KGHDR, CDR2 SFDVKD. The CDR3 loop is CATSDFEVRGRTNYGYTF. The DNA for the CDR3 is TGTGCCACCAGTGATTTCGAGGTAAGAGGGAGAACTAACTATGGCTACACCTTC.